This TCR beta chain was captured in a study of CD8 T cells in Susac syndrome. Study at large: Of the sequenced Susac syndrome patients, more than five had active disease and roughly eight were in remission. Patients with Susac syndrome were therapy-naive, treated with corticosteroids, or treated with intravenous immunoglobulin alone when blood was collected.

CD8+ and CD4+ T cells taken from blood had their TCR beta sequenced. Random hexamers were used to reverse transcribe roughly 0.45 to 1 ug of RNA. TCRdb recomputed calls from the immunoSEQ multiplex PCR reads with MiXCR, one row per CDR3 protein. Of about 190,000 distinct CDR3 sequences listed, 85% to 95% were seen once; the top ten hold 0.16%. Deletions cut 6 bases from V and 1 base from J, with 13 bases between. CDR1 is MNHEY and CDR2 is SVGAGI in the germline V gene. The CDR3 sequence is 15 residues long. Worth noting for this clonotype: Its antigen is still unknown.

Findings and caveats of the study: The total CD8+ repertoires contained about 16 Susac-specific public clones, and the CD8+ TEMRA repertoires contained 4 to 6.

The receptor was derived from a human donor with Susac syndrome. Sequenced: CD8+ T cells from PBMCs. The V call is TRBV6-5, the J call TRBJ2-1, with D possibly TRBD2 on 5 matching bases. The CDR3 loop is CASRNLLGSYNEQFF. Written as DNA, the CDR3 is TGTGCCAGCAGAAACTTACTAGGTTCCTACAATGAGCAGTTCTTC.